The next 12 T cell receptor beta chains were all read from a single sample in a study of blood T cell repertoires in COVID-19. Measured with immunoSEQ multiplex PCR; TCRdb has only the in-frame clones, and not every one. The sample records about 300,000 clones, approximately 89% being singletons. The sample comprised PBMCs or T cells enriched from blood (not recorded which). The source is a woman between 45 and 60 years old who had been exposed to COVID-19.

Turning to this clone: The junction and the germline gene differ at one end; a read error may be behind it. The same CDR3 can be traced to other DNA sequences in this sample. The rearrangement joins TRBV7-2 to TRBJ2-1, with D possibly TRBD2 on 5 matching bases. The CDR3 is 15 residues long. Germline V gene lookup returns CDR1 SGHTA and CDR2 FQGNSA. In nucleotides, the CDR3 is TGTGCCAGTAGCTTAGCAAGCCTAGCAGACCGTGAGCAGTTCTTC. This codes for CASSLASLADREQFF.

The chain combines TRBV4-1 with TRBJ1-5, with D unclear. CDR1 is MGHRA and CDR2 is YSYEKL in the germline V gene. The CDR3 has 17 amino acids. The V end lost 4 bases, the J end lost 3 bases, and 19 bases lay between the germline ends. CDR3 loop: CASSPTPHTPPNQPQHF. In DNA, the CDR3 is TGCGCCAGCAGCCCCACACCTCATACACCCCCCAATCAGCCCCAGCATTTT.

This clone was counted a single time. The chain combines TRBV7-2 with TRBJ2-3; TRBD2 matches 8 bases. From germline, CDR1 is SGHTA and CDR2 FQGNSA. Germline trimming cut 8 bases from V and 3 bases from J; bases unmatched to any gene: 4. This CDR3 has 13 amino acids. The CDR3 is CASGGGLTDTQYF. CDR3 nucleotide sequence: TGTGCCAGCGGCGGGGGGTTAACAGATACGCAGTATTTT.

The chain combines TRBV27 with TRBJ2-7, with D possibly matching TRBD2 (5 bases). Trimming took off 3 bases at V and 7 bases at J, with 16 bases between the two ends. CDR1 MNHEY and CDR2 SMNVEV come from the germline V gene (reference sequence). The CDR3 is made up of 14 amino acids. CDR3 coding DNA: TGTGCCAGCAGTTTCAGAGGGCGTACGGGGGAGCAGTACTTC. Translation: CASSFRGRTGEQYF.

This clone came up once. The chain combines TRBV9 with TRBJ2-5; TRBD2 agrees at 9 bases. Germline V gene data show CDR1 as SGDLS and CDR2 as YYNGEE. J gave up 2 bases and V 4 bases, and 6 bases lay outside the gene matches. CDR3 size: 15 residues. This CDR3 reads CASSPSGGTQETQYF. The CDR3 DNA reads as TGTGCCAGCAGCCCGAGCGGGGGGACTCAAGAGACCCAGTACTTC. Complete variable domain (other parts from reference TRBV9 and TRBJ2-5): DSGVTQTPKHLITATGQRVTLRCSPRSGDLSVYWYQQSLDQGLQFLIQYYNGEERAKGNILERFSAQQFPDLHSELNLSSLELGDSALYFCASSPSGGTQETQYFGPGTRLLVL.

DNA for the CDR3: TGCGCCAGCAGCTTGGCTGGAGTCCCGCGACAAGAGACCCAGTACTTC. It encodes CASSLAGVPRQETQYF. The chain carries TRBV5-1 and TRBJ2-5; no clear D gene. The V and J ends lost 0 bases and 2 bases respectively, with 14 bases between them. Germline lookup yields CDR1 SGHRS and CDR2 YFSETQ. The CDR3 covers 16 residues. Combining the CDR3 with reference TRBV5-1 and TRBJ2-5 gives the whole variable domain KAGVTQTPRYLIKTRGQQVTLSCSPISGHRSVSWYQQTPGQGLQFLFEYFSETQRNKGNFPGRFSGRQFSNSRSEMNVSTLELGDSALYLCASSLAGVPRQETQYFGPGTRLLVL.

V usage is TRBV19 and J usage is TRBJ2-3; 14 positions agree with TRBD2. This CDR3 spans 17 amino acids. V was pared by 5 bases and J by 0 bases, with 4 bases of the junction left unmatched. Germline-derived CDR1 and CDR2 are LNHDA and SQIVND (reference sequence). CDR3 protein: CASSVGLAGVSTDTQYF. As DNA, the CDR3 is TGTGCCAGTAGTGTGGGACTAGCGGGGGTAAGCACAGATACGCAGTATTTT. Combining the CDR3 with reference TRBV19 and TRBJ2-3 gives the whole variable domain DGGITQSPKYLFRKEGQNVTLSCEQNLNHDAMYWYRQDPGQGLRLIYYSQIVNDFQKGDIAEGYSVSREKKESFPLTVTSAQKNPTAFYLCASSVGLAGVSTDTQYFGPGTRLTVL.

The rearrangement uses TRBV2 and TRBJ2-4; 11 bases are shared with TRBD2. With 4 bases clipped from V and 4 bases from J, the junction kept 6 bases outside the gene matches. Germline assignment: CDR1 SNHLY and CDR2 FYNNEI. This CDR3 has 16 residues. The chain's CDR3 is CASSGGTSGPKNIQYF. Here the CDR3 DNA reads TGTGCCAGCAGTGGAGGGACTAGCGGACCAAAAAACATTCAGTACTTC. Full variable domain (rest looked up from reference TRBV2 and TRBJ2-4): EPEVTQTPSHQVTQMGQEVILRCVPISNHLYFYWYRQILGQKVEFLVSFYNNEISEKSEIFDDQFSVERPDGSNFTLKIRSTKLEDSAMYFCASSGGTSGPKNIQYFGAGTRLSVL.

Details on this clone: Other DNA sequences from this sample encode an identical CDR3 as well. The chain has TRBV19 and TRBJ2-5; 11 bases are a match to TRBD2. Germline CDR1 reads LNHDA; CDR2 reads SQIVND (reference sequence). The CDR3 spans 12 residues. The J segment lost 5 bases and the V segment lost 8 bases, leaving 1 base of the junction unmatched. The CDR3 sequence is CASRLAGETQYF. CDR3 nucleotides: TGTGCCAGTCGACTAGCGGGGGAGACCCAGTACTTC.

The CDR3 coding sequence is TGTGCCAGCAGCAAACAGGGTCGCACTGAAGCTTTCTTT. Translating gives CASSKQGRTEAFF. The rearrangement uses TRBV7-8 and TRBJ1-1; possibly TRBD1 for D (6 bases). Germline V CDR1 and CDR2: SGHVS, FQNEAQ. V was cut by 5 bases and J by 4 bases, with 11 bases left in between. This CDR3 contains 13 residues.

Concerning this clone: The sample holds other DNA sequences that translate to the same CDR3. This sequence joins TRBV7-9 and TRBJ1-2; the D is unclear. V lost 6 bases and J lost 2, with 4 bases in between. The germline V gene encodes CDR1 SEHNR and CDR2 FQNEAQ (reference sequence). The CDR3 contains 11 residues. CDR3 nucleotide sequence: TGTGCCAGCAGTCAAAACTATGGCTACACCTTC. Encoded protein: CASSQNYGYTF.

Only one count was recorded for this clone. The genes are TRBV19 and TRBJ1-5; D might be TRBD1 (5 bases). Trimming pared 1 base from V and 9 bases from J, leaving 13 bases between. The CDR3 is made up of 14 amino acids. CDR1 LNHDA and CDR2 SQIVND come from the germline V gene (reference sequence). Here the CDR3 reads CASSIGGGSGPQHF. CDR3 bases: TGTGCCAGTAGTATAGGTGGGGGGTCAGGGCCCCAGCATTTT.